This T cell receptor beta chain comes out of a study of Graves' ophthalmopathy and Graves' hyperthyroidism. Study-level results: As the model predicted ophthalmopathy progression, it achieved a sensitivity of roughly 69% and a specificity of around 72%.

RNA transcripts served as template for amplifying TCR beta CDR3 sequences. HTBI primers were used in a first-round RT-PCR, which preceded a second-round multiplex PCR. TCRdb re-analysed the multiplex PCR reads in MiXCR, keeping a single row per CDR3 protein. Of over 650,000 distinct CDR3 sequences in the sample, more than 40% are singletons; the top ten hold under 3.5%. This clonotype has ten or more counts. Antigen unknown. CAS ≥3, NOSPECS ≥4, moderate-to-severe activity and duration under 3 months marked donors with ophthalmopathy. Germline CDR1 reads SQVTM; CDR2 reads ANQGSEA. The ends lost 0 bases at V and 4 bases at J; junction bases unmatched: 1. This CDR3 is 13 amino acids long.

Input material: peripheral blood. This sequence originates from an adult man with Graves' ophthalmopathy. The V and J genes are TRBV29-1 and TRBJ1-2; TRBD1 matches at 8 bases. The chain's CDR3 is CSVEEGTGYGYTF. CDR3 nucleotide sequence: TGCAGCGTTGAAGAAGGGACAGGCTATGGCTACACCTTC.